This T cell receptor beta chain was recovered during a study of response to subunit inactivated influenza vaccine. About this clonotype: Antigen specificity is unknown.

Study-level findings and limits: It was suggested by the authors that few new T cells are recruited by each seasonal influenza vaccination.

This CDR3 comprises 15 residues. The germline CDR1 and CDR2 sequences are SGHRS and YFSETQ. V shed 0 bases and J shed 5 bases, with 12 bases lying between them. One entry per CDR3 protein, called by TCRdb with MiXCR from the RT-PCR reads. This sample has about 520,000 distinct CDR3 sequences, with 25% found just once. The sample in question was CD4+ T cells sorted from PBMCs, obtained more than 4 days after vaccination. This clonotype originated in a man aged 45 to 65 who received an inactivated influenza vaccine. This chain uses TRBV5-1 with TRBJ2-1, with TRBD1 as a possible D gene (5 bases). CDR3 sequence: CASSLESGRDNEQFF. The CDR3 DNA reads TGCGCCAGCAGCTTGGAGTCCGGCAGGGACAATGAGCAGTTCTTC. The whole variable domain, remainder taken from reference TRBV5-1 and TRBJ2-1, is KAGVTQTPRYLIKTRGQQVTLSCSPISGHRSVSWYQQTPGQGLQFLFEYFSETQRNKGNFPGRFSGRQFSNSRSEMNVSTLELGDSALYLCASSLESGRDNEQFFGPGTRLTVL.